This section outlines one T cell receptor (beta chain) sequence together with its context. What it recognizes is unknown. Each CDR3 protein is one row after TCRdb ran MiXCR on the RT-PCR reads. The table records 630,000 or so distinct CDR3 sequences, around 16% of them present only once. The data belong to a study of response to subunit inactivated influenza vaccine. Overall study findings and caveats: The study's authors posited that every seasonal influenza vaccination enlists few new T cells.

Germline CDR1 is DFQATT and CDR2 is SNEGSKA (reference sequence). This CDR3 region has 13 residues. V lost 2 bases to trimming and J lost 1 base, with 8 bases between them. This sample comprised PBMCs from blood, obtained roughly 12 days after vaccination. This sequence originates from a man over 45 who received an inactivated influenza vaccine. The chain links TRBV20-1 to TRBJ1-1; no clear D gene. For the CDR3, the DNA is TGCAGTGCTAGAACCCCAAGGAACACTGAAGCTTTCTTT. The encoded protein is CSARTPRNTEAFF.